The rows below give T cell receptor beta chains drawn from one sample of a study of identical twins. TCRdb reanalysed the 5' RACE reads using MiXCR and keeps one entry per CDR3 protein. The data contain about 450,000 distinct CDR3 sequences, around a sixth of them singletons. The sequencing sample was made of naive T cells sorted from blood. The receptors come from a man aged 50 or older in good health. CDR3s include the opening cysteine and the closing phenylalanine or tryptophan. D genes are given only for firm matches. Not all rows give a size; the values are once, few, many and, for expanded clones, a class.

v_gene,j_gene,d_gene,len,abundance,CDR3nt,CDR3aa
TRBV27,TRBJ2-7,TRBD1,15,many,TGTGCCAGCAGTCCAGACAGGGTAATCCCCTACGAGCAGTACTTC,CASSPDRVIPYEQYF
TRBV2,TRBJ2-7,.,12,.,TGTGCCAGCAGTGAGTCAGTCTACGAGCAGTACTTC,CASSESVYEQYF
TRBV6-1,TRBJ2-7,TRBD1,13,many,TGTGCCAGCAGTAGGGACAGGGCCTACGAGCAGTACTTC,CASSRDRAYEQYF
TRBV20-1,TRBJ2-5,.,14,few,TGCAGTGCTACGGAGTCGAAGGGGAAAGAGACCCAGTACTTC,CSATESKGKETQYF
TRBV7-6,TRBJ2-7,.,13,.,TGTGCCAGCAGCTACGATAAGACTGCCGAGCAGTACTTC,CASSYDKTAEQYF
TRBV7-2,TRBJ2-7,TRBD1,14,many,TGTGCCAGCAGCTTGACTACAGGGGCCTACGAGCAGTACTTC,CASSLTTGAYEQYF
TRBV7-2,TRBJ2-7,.,15,.,TGTGCCAGCAGCTTACAGGCAGGGATAAACTACGAGCAGTACTTC,CASSLQAGINYEQYF
TRBV29-1,TRBJ1-1,.,13,.,TGCAGCGTTGATGCTTCTAGGGGCACTGAAGCTTTCTTT,CSVDASRGTEAFF
TRBV10-3,TRBJ1-4,.,14,.,TGTGCCATCAGTGCAAAAGGGGCCGATGAAAAACTGTTTTTT,CAISAKGADEKLFF
TRBV20-1,TRBJ2-6,.,16,.,TGCAGTGCTAGAGATATCGGGGACTCTGGGGCCAACGTCCTGACTTTC,CSARDIGDSGANVLTF
TRBV18,TRBJ2-5,.,11,many,TGTGCCAGCTCACCAGGGGAGACCCAGTACTTC,CASSPGETQYF
TRBV5-1,TRBJ2-5,TRBD2,16,.,TGCGCCAGCAGCTTGGCCCTTGGACTAGCGGAAGAGACCCAGTACTTC,CASSLALGLAEETQYF
TRBV29-1,TRBJ2-7,.,13,few,TGCAGCGTTGCTCGGGACTCCCACTACGAGCAGTACTTC,CSVARDSHYEQYF
TRBV12-5,TRBJ2-3,.,17,many,TGTGCTAGTGGTTCGTACCCGGGAAGACTCGGCACAGATACGCAGTATTTT,CASGSYPGRLGTDTQYF
TRBV12-3/TRBV12-4,TRBJ1-5,.,13,many,TGTGCCAGCAGTGGACTTGGCAATCAGCCCCAGCATTTT,CASSGLGNQPQHF
TRBV12-3/TRBV12-4,TRBJ1-1,TRBD1,14,many,TGTGCCAGCAGTCGACAGGGGTTGGACACTGAAGCTTTCTTT,CASSRQGLDTEAFF
TRBV7-8,TRBJ1-2,.,14,many,TGTGCCAGCAGCGCCGCGCGGGGTAACTATGGCTACACCTTC,CASSAARGNYGYTF
TRBV18,TRBJ2-2,.,15,.,TGTGCCAGCTCACTAAGACGGGAGAGCACCGGGGAGCTGTTTTTT,CASSLRRESTGELFF
TRBV5-1,TRBJ1-5,.,14,many,TGCGCCGGGGAGTCCGGAAGGGGCAATCAGCCCCAGCATTTT,CAGESGRGNQPQHF
TRBV6-6,TRBJ1-5,.,12,.,TGTGCCAGCAGAGTCCGAGATCAGCCCCAGCATTTT,CASRVRDQPQHF
TRBV12-3/TRBV12-4,TRBJ1-1,.,15,many,TGTGCCAGCAGCCAAACCGACGACCTGAACACTGAAGCTTTCTTT,CASSQTDDLNTEAFF
TRBV5-6,TRBJ1-3,.,13,few,TGTGCCAGCAGCCCCTTACCAGGAAACACCATATATTTT,CASSPLPGNTIYF
TRBV20-1,TRBJ2-3,.,16,few,TGCAGTGCTGGTCCCTCGGGAGTTCACGGCACAGATACGCAGTATTTT,CSAGPSGVHGTDTQYF
TRBV7-2,TRBJ2-3,.,13,.,TGTGCCAGCAACCTAGGCCCCACAGATACGCAGTATTTT,CASNLGPTDTQYF